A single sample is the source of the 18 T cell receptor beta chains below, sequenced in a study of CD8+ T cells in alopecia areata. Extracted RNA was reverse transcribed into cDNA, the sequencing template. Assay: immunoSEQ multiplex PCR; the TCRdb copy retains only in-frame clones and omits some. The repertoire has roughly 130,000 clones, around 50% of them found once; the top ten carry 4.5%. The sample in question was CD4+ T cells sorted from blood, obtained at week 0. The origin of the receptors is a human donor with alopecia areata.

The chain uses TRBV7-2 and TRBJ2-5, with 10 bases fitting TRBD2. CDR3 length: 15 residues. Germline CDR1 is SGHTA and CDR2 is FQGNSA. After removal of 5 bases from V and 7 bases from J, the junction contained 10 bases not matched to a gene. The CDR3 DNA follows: TGTGCCAGCAGCATTCTTCTAGCGGGGGAGGGGACCCAGTACTTC. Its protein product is CASSILLAGEGTQYF.

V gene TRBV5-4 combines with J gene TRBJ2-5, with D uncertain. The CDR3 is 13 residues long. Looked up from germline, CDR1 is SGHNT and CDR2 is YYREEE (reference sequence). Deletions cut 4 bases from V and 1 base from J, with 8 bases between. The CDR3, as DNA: TGTGCCAGCAGCCTCCGGGCCCAAGAGACCCAGTACTTC. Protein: CASSLRAQETQYF.

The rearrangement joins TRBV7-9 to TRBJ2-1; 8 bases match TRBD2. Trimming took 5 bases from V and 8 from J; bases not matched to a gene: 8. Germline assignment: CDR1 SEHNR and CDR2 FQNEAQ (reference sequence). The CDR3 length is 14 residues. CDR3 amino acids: CASSPGLDTYEQFF. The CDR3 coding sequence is TGTGCCAGCAGCCCGGGACTAGACACATATGAGCAGTTCTTC.

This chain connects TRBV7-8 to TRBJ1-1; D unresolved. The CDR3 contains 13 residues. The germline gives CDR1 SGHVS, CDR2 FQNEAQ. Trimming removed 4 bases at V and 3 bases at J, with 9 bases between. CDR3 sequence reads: CASSSGWDTEAFF. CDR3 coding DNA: TGTGCCAGCAGCTCCGGATGGGACACTGAAGCTTTCTTT.

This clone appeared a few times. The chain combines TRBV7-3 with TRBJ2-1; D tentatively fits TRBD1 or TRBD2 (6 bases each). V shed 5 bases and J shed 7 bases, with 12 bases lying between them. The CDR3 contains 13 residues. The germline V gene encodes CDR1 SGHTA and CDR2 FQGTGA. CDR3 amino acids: CASSPKGGNEQFF. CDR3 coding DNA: TGTGCCAGCAGCCCTAAAGGGGGGAATGAGCAGTTCTTC.

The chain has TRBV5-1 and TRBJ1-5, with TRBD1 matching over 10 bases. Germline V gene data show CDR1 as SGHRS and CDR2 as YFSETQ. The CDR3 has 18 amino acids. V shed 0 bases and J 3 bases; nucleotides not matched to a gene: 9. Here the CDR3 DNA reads TGCGCCAGCAGCTTGGCCCCACTGGGACAGGGGATCAATCAGCCCCAGCATTTT. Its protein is CASSLAPLGQGINQPQHF.

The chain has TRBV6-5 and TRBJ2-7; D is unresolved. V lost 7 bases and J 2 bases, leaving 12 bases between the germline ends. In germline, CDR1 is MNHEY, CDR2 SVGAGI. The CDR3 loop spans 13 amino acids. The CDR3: CASKSSATYEQYF. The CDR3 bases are TGTGCCAGCAAATCCAGCGCCACCTACGAGCAGTACTTC.

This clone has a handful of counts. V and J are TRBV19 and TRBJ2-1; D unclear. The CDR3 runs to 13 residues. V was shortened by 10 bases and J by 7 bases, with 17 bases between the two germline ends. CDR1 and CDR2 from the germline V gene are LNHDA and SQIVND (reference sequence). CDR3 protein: CATQSHMGNEQFF. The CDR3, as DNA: TGTGCCACCCAGTCCCACATGGGGAATGAGCAGTTCTTC. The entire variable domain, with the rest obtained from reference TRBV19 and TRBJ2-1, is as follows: DGGITQSPKYLFRKEGQNVTLSCEQNLNHDAMYWYRQDPGQGLRLIYYSQIVNDFQKGDIAEGYSVSREKKESFPLTVTSAQKNPTAFYLCATQSHMGNEQFFGPGTRLTVL.

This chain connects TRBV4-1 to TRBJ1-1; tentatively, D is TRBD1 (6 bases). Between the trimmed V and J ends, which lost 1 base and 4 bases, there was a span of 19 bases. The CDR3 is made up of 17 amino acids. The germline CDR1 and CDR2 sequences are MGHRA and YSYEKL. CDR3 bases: TGCGCCAGCAGCCAAGTACATACGAGACAGGTTGCCACTGAAGCTTTCTTT. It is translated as CASSQVHTRQVATEAFF.

Here the CDR3 reads CASKVGGSSTDTQYF. CDR3 nucleotides: TGTGCCAGCAAGGTGGGGGGGTCGAGCACAGATACGCAGTATTTT. V is TRBV2 and J is TRBJ2-3; 7 bases align to TRBD2. The CDR3 is made up of 15 amino acids. Trimming at V came to 7 bases and at J to 0 bases, leaving 7 bases not matched to a gene. Germline CDR1 is SNHLY and CDR2 is FYNNEI.

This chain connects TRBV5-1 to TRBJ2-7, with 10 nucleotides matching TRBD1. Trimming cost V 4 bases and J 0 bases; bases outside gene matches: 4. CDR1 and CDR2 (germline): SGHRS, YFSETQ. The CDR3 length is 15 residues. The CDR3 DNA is TGCGCCAGCAGCGAAGGGACAGGGGTCTCCTACGAGCAGTACTTC. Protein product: CASSEGTGVSYEQYF.

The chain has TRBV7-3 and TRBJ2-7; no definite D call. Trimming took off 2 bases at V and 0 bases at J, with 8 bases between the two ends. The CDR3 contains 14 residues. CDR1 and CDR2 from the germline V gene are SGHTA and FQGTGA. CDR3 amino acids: CASSLGPGSYEQYF. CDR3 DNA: TGTGCCAGCAGCTTAGGTCCAGGCTCCTACGAGCAGTACTTC.

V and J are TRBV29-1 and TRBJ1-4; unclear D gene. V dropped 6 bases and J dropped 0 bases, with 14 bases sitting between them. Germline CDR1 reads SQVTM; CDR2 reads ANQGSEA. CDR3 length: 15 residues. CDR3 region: CSVLIPVATNEKLFF. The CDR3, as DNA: TGCAGCGTACTAATCCCAGTTGCAACTAATGAAAAACTGTTTTTT.

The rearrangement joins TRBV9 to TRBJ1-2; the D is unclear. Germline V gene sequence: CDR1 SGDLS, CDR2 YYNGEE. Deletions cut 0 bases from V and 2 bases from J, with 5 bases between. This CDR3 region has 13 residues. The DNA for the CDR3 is TGTGCCAGCAGCGTAGACGGGAACTATGGCTACACCTTC. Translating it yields CASSVDGNYGYTF.

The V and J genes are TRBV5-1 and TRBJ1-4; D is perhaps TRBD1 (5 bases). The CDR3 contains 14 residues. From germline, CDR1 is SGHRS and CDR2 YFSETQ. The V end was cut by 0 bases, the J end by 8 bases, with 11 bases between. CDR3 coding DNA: TGCGCCAGCAGCTTGGGCGTCAGGGAGGAAAAACTGTTTTTT. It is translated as CASSLGVREEKLFF.

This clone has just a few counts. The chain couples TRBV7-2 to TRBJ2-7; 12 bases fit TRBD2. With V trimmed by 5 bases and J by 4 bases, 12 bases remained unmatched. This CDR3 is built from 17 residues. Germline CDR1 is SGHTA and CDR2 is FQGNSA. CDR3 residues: CASSPPRLAGVRYEQYF. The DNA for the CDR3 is TGTGCCAGCAGCCCACCCAGACTAGCGGGGGTGCGGTACGAGCAGTACTTC.

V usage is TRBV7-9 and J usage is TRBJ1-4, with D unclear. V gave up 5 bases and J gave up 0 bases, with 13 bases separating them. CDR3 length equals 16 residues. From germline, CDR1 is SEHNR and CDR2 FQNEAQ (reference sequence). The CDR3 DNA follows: TGTGCCAGCAGCCAAAGCTTTTGGACAACTAATGAAAAACTGTTTTTT. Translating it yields CASSQSFWTTNEKLFF.

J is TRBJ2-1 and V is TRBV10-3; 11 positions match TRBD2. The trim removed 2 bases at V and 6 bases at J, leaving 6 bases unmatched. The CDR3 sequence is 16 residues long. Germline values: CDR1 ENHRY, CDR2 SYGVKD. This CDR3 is CAISEGTSGGLNEQFF. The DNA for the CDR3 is TGTGCCATCAGTGAGGGAACTAGCGGGGGCCTCAATGAGCAGTTCTTC.